A selection of T cell receptor beta chains follows, all from one sample in a study of cytomegalovirus exposure and HLA in healthy donors. The table came from immunoSEQ multiplex PCR; TCRdb's copy has only in-frame clones and leaves some out. The sample has about 77,000 clones, and its top ten clones hold approximately 15%. Material for sequencing was PBMCs. The receptors stem from a man in his fifties in good health and CMV-seropositive. The CDR3 runs from the conserved cysteine through the conserved F or W. Fields, in order: D gene, J gene, CDR3 length, V gene, CDR3 DNA, CDR3 protein. The D gene is left open where the match is weak.

TRBD1,TRBJ2-2,16,TRBV9,TGTGCCAGCAGCCCCCTGAGAGGGGGCGAACCCGGGGAGCTGTTTTTT,CASSPLRGGEPGELFF
TRBD1,TRBJ1-5,14,TRBV28,TGTGCCAGCACCCCAGCAGGGGGCAGTCAGCCCCAGCATTTT,CASTPAGGSQPQHF
TRBD1,TRBJ1-1,15,TRBV6-6,TGTGCCAGCAGTTTATCGACAGGGGGAAACACTGAAGCTTTCTTT,CASSLSTGGNTEAFF
.,TRBJ1-1,14,TRBV30,TGTGCCTGGAGGGGCGGACAGACGAACACTGAAGCTTTCTTT,CAWRGGQTNTEAFF
TRBD2,TRBJ2-4,15,TRBV2,TGTGCCAGCAAAGGGGCGGGAGGGCATCAAAACATTCAGTACTTC,CASKGAGGHQNIQYF
TRBD1,TRBJ1-2,16,TRBV9,TGTGCCAGCAGCGTAGAGGGACAGCCGTGGGAGAGGGGCTACACCTTC,CASSVEGQPWERGYTF
.,TRBJ1-5,16,TRBV7-7,TGTGCCAGCAGTTATCCACAGGGTATATGCAATCAGCCCCAGCATTTT,CASSYPQGICNQPQHF
.,TRBJ2-7,14,TRBV5-1,TGCGCCAGCAGCTTGGGGTCGGGACACTACGAGCAGTACTTC,CASSLGSGHYEQYF
.,TRBJ1-5,15,TRBV28,TGTGCCAGCAGTTTCGTTGGGGGGAGCAATCAGCCCCAGCATTTT,CASSFVGGSNQPQHF
TRBD2,TRBJ2-7,14,TRBV2,TGTGCCAGCGGGGAGCGGGAGAGGACCTACGAGCAGTACTTC,CASGERERTYEQYF
.,TRBJ1-1,15,TRBV6-5,TGTGCCAGCAGTTACCAGGGTTCGGTTGCCACTGAAGCTTTCTTT,CASSYQGSVATEAFF
.,TRBJ1-1,16,TRBV30,TGTGCCTGGAGTGAATGGGTACCCGGGGTGAACACTGAAGCTTTCTTT,CAWSEWVPGVNTEAFF
TRBD1,TRBJ1-2,14,TRBV2,TGTGCCAGCAGTTTTGACAGGGCAAAGGGTGGCTACACCTTC,CASSFDRAKGGYTF
TRBD1,TRBJ1-1,13,TRBV7-9,TGTGCCAGCAGCAGAGACAGGGGAACTGAAGCTTTCTTT,CASSRDRGTEAFF
.,TRBJ1-4,13,TRBV30,TGTGCCTGGAGTAGCGGGGGTAATGAAAAACTGTTTTTT,CAWSSGGNEKLFF
TRBD1,TRBJ2-2,15,TRBV5-6,TGTGCCAGCAGCCCGACAGGGAGGACAGGGGGGGAGCTGTTTTTT,CASSPTGRTGGELFF
.,TRBJ1-5,17,TRBV5-5,TGTGCCAGCAGCTTGGGACAGGTCACCTGGAGCAATCAGCCCCAGCATTTT,CASSLGQVTWSNQPQHF
TRBD1,TRBJ2-4,12,TRBV6-5,TGTGCCAGCAGTCCCGGGACAGGGGTAAAGTACTTC,CASSPGTGVKYF
.,TRBJ2-5,11,TRBV30,TGTGCCTGGAGTCCTCAAGAGACCCAGTACTTC,CAWSPQETQYF
TRBD2,TRBJ2-1,15,TRBV2,TGTGCCAGCAGTGAAGCCAAGGGACTAAAGGATGAGCAGTTCTTC,CASSEAKGLKDEQFF
.,TRBJ1-1,13,TRBV2,TGTGCCAACCAGCGGGGGGCGCGCACTGAAGCTTTCTTT,CANQRGARTEAFF
TRBD1,TRBJ2-1,15,TRBV25-1,TGTGCCAGCAGTGCCCCGGGACAGGGTGGGCATGAGCAGTTCTTC,CASSAPGQGGHEQFF
.,TRBJ2-3,14,TRBV7-9,TGTGCCAGCAGCTTAGGGAGCCTCACAGATACGCAGTATTTT,CASSLGSLTDTQYF
.,TRBJ1-1,14,TRBV6-5,TGTGCCAGCAGTGACAAGGGGGAGTTCACTGAAGCTTTCTTT,CASSDKGEFTEAFF
.,TRBJ2-1,14,TRBV12-2,TGTGCAAGTCGCCACCGGAGGGGGGGCGATGAGCAGTTCTTC,CASRHRRGGDEQFF
TRBD2,TRBJ2-3,15,TRBV6-1,TGTGCCAGCAAGGGACTAGCGGGAGGGGAGGATACGCAGTATTTT,CASKGLAGGEDTQYF
TRBD1,TRBJ2-7,13,TRBV5-1,TGCGCCAGCAGCTCGGGACAGACCTACGAGCAGTACTTC,CASSSGQTYEQYF
.,TRBJ2-3,13,TRBV2,TGTGCCGTACCCGGGACTCATACAGATACGCAGTATTTT,CAVPGTHTDTQYF
.,TRBJ1-2,13,TRBV12-5,TGTGCTAGTGGTTTTTCCGGTTTCTATGGCTACACCTTC,CASGFSGFYGYTF
.,TRBJ1-2,15,TRBV9,TGTGCCAGCAGCGTAGGCAGGGACAAGCTCTATGGCTACACCTTC,CASSVGRDKLYGYTF
.,TRBJ1-2,14,TRBV28,TGTGCCAGCAGCTACCTCTTACAGGGAAAAGGCTACACCTTC,CASSYLLQGKGYTF
TRBD2,TRBJ2-2,15,TRBV6-4,TGTGCCAGCGCCCCGGGGGGGCAGAACACCGGGGAGCTGTTTTTT,CASAPGGQNTGELFF
.,TRBJ2-2,17,TRBV7-8,TGTGCCAGCAGCTTAGGAAAACCAAGGGGGAACACCGGGGAGCTGTTTTTT,CASSLGKPRGNTGELFF
TRBD1,TRBJ1-2,15,TRBV19,TGTGCCAGTACCCCCCGTCGGGACAGGAGGTATGGCTACACCTTC,CASTPRRDRRYGYTF
.,TRBJ1-1,16,TRBV6-5,TGTGCCAGCAGTTACTCGACGGACACTTGGAACACTGAAGCTTTCTTT,CASSYSTDTWNTEAFF
TRBD1,TRBJ1-2,15,TRBV7-2,TGTGCCAGCAGCTCAACGGGACAGGGCTCCCATGGCTACACCTTC,CASSSTGQGSHGYTF
.,TRBJ2-3,15,TRBV29-1,TGCAGCGCCCGGAGGGTGGGGGTAGGCACAGATACGCAGTATTTT,CSARRVGVGTDTQYF
TRBD1,TRBJ1-3,14,TRBV15,TGTGCCACCAGGCAGGGGGCTGCTGGAAACACCATATATTTT,CATRQGAAGNTIYF
TRBD1,TRBJ2-5,18,TRBV5-4,TGTGCCAGCAGCCTTGATCGTGGGACAGGGGTGGACCAAGAGACCCAGTACTTC,CASSLDRGTGVDQETQYF
TRBD2,TRBJ2-7,16,TRBV6-1,TGTGCCAGCAGTGGGGCAGGGACGGGAGGAGATCACGAGCAGTACTTC,CASSGAGTGGDHEQYF
.,TRBJ2-2,16,TRBV10-3,TGTGCCGTCCGGGACTCGGGTGGTTTGAACACCGGGGAGCTGTTTTTT,CAVRDSGGLNTGELFF
.,TRBJ2-1,14,TRBV7-9,TGTGCCAGCAGCTCCCGCCCAGGGCTGGATGAGCAGTTCTTC,CASSSRPGLDEQFF
.,TRBJ2-3,13,TRBV6-1,TGTGCCAGCAGTGAAGGCGGCACAGATACGCAGTATTTT,CASSEGGTDTQYF
.,TRBJ1-1,10,TRBV29-1,TGCAGCGTTATTACTCCTCCGGCTTTCTTT,CSVITPPAFF
.,TRBJ2-2,12,TRBV6-5,TGTGCCAGCAGTGCTACGGGCGGGGAGCTGTTTTTT,CASSATGGELFF
.,TRBJ1-1,15,TRBV18,TGTGCCAGCTCACCGGGAGGGGCTAGGAACACTGAAGCTTTCTTT,CASSPGGARNTEAFF
TRBD1,TRBJ2-2,13,TRBV25-1,TGTGCCAGCACCGGGACAGGGATCGGGGAGCTGTTTTTT,CASTGTGIGELFF
.,TRBJ1-4,14,TRBV18,TGTGCCAGCTCACCAGCGGGGACGGGGGAAAAACTGTTTTTT,CASSPAGTGEKLFF
TRBD1,TRBJ2-3,14,TRBV19,TGTGCCAGTAGTGACAGGGGAAGAACAGATACGCAGTATTTT,CASSDRGRTDTQYF
TRBD1,TRBJ1-4,15,TRBV19,TGTGCCAGTAGCTCTGAGACAGGGGGTAATGAAAAACTGTTTTTT,CASSSETGGNEKLFF
TRBD1,TRBJ1-2,13,TRBV2,TGTGCCAGCACCATCAGGGGGAACTATGGCTACACCTTC,CASTIRGNYGYTF
TRBD1,TRBJ1-2,14,TRBV7-9,TGTGCCATTCCGCCGGGACAGGGGGAGTATGGCTACACCTTC,CAIPPGQGEYGYTF
.,TRBJ1-1,14,TRBV6-5,TGTGCCAGCAGTTGGGAAAGGGAGTTCACTGAAGCTTTCTTT,CASSWEREFTEAFF
TRBD2,TRBJ2-3,14,TRBV30,TGTGCCTGGAGCCCCGGGACTAGTCTGGATACGCAGTATTTT,CAWSPGTSLDTQYF
TRBD1,TRBJ1-6,17,TRBV5-1,TGCGCCAGCAGCCCCGGACAGGGGTCTCATGGGGATTCACCCCTCCACTTT,CASSPGQGSHGDSPLHF